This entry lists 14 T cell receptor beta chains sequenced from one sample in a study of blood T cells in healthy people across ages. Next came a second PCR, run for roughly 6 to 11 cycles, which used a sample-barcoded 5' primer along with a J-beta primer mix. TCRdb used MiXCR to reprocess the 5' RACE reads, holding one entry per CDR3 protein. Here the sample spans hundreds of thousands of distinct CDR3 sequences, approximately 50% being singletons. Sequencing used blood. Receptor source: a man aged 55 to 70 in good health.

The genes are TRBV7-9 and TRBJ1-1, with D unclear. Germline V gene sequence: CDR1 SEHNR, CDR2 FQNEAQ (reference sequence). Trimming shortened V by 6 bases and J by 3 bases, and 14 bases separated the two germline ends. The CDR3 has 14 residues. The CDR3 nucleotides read TGTGCCAGCAGTTTAACCAGGTCGGACACTGAAGCTTTCTTT. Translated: CASSLTRSDTEAFF.

This CDR3 reads CASSVSSGGPSYNEQYF. The CDR3 DNA is TGTGCCAGCAGCGTCTCTAGCGGGGGTCCCTCCTACAATGAGCAGTACTTC. V and J are TRBV9 and TRBJ2-1, with TRBD2 matching 10 bases. The DNA matches TRBJ2-7 better at its end, which makes the J call doubtful. This CDR3 spans 17 amino acids. Germline CDR1 is SGDLS and CDR2 is YYNGEE.

The CDR3 DNA follows: TGTGCCAGCAGTCCCTGGGGGGGCCCAGGCGATGAGCAGTTCTTC. As protein: CASSPWGGPGDEQFF. The chain uses TRBV2 and TRBJ2-1, with D possibly TRBD2 on 7 matching bases. The V end lost 5 bases, the J end lost 8 bases, and 19 bases lay between the germline ends. The CDR3 contains 15 residues. CDR1 and CDR2 (germline): SNHLY, FYNNEI.

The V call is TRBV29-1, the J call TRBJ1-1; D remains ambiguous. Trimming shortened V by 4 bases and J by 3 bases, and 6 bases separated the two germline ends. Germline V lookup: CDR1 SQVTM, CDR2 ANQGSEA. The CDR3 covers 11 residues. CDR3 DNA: TGCAGCGTTGGAGTGGACACTGAAGCTTTCTTT. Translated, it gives CSVGVDTEAFF.

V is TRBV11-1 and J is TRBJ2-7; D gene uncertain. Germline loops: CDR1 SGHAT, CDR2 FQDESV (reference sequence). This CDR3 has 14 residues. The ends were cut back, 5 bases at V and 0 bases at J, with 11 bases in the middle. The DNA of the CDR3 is TGTGCCAGCAGCCCGCGAGCTGTCTCCTACGAGCAGTACTTC. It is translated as CASSPRAVSYEQYF.

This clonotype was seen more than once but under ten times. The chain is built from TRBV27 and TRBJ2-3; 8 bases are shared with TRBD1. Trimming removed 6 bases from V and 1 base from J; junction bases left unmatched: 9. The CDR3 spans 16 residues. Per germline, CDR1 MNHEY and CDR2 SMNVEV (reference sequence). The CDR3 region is CASRLGQGSGTDTQYF. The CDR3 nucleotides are TGTGCCAGCAGACTAGGACAGGGATCTGGCACAGATACGCAGTATTTT.

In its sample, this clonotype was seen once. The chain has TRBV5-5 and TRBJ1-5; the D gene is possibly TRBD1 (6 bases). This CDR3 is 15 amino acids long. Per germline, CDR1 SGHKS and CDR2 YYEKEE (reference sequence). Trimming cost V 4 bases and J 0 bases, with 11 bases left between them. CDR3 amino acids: CASSAGHYSNQPQHF. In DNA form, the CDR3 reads TGTGCCAGCAGCGCGGGACATTATAGCAATCAGCCCCAGCATTTT.

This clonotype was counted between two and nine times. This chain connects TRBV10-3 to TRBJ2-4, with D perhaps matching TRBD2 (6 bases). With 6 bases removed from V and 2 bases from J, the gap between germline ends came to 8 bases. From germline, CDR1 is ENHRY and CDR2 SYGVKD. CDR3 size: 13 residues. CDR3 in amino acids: CAISGGTKNIQYF. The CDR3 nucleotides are TGTGCCATCAGCGGGGGTACCAAAAACATTCAGTACTTC.

CDR3 amino acids: CSAVVAGANVLTF. The CDR3 region has the DNA TGCAGCGCGGTAGTAGCTGGGGCCAACGTCCTGACTTTC. The V gene is TRBV29-1, the J gene TRBJ2-6; D gene unclear. The CDR3 loop spans 13 amino acids. The V gene's germline CDR1 is SQVTM and CDR2 ANQGSEA. Trimming removed 7 bases at V and 2 bases at J, with 9 bases between.

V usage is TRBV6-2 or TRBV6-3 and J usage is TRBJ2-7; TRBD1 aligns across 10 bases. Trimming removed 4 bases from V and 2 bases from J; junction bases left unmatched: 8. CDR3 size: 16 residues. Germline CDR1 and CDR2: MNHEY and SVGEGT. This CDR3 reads CASSSNRDRGPYEQYF. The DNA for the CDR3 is TGTGCCAGCAGTTCGAACCGGGACAGGGGACCCTACGAGCAGTACTTC.

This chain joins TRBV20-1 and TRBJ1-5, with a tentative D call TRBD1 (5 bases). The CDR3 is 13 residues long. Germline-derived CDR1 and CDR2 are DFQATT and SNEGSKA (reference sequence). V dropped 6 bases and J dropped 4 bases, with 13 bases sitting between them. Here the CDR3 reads CSAQGVANQPQHF. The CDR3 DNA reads TGCAGTGCCCAAGGGGTAGCTAATCAGCCCCAGCATTTT.

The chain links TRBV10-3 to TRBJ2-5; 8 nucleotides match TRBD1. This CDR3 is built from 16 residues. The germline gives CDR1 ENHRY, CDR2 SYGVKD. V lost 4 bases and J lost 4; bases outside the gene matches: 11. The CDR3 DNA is TGTGCCATCAGTGCCCCGGACAGGGTCGGACGAGAGACCCAGTACTTC. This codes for CAISAPDRVGRETQYF.

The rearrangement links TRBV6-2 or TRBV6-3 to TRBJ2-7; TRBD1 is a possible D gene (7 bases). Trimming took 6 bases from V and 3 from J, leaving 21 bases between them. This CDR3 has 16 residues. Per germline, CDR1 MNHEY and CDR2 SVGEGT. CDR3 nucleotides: TGTGCCAGCAGCACAGACAGGGCATGGACTAACTACGAGCAGTACTTC. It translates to CASSTDRAWTNYEQYF.

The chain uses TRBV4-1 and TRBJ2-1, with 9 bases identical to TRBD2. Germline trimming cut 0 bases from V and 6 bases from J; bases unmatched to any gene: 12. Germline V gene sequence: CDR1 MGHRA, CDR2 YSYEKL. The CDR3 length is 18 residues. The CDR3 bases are TGCGCCAGCAGCCAAGATCGCGGCAGGGGCGGGGGGGCCAATGAGCAGTTCTTC. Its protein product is CASSQDRGRGGGANEQFF.